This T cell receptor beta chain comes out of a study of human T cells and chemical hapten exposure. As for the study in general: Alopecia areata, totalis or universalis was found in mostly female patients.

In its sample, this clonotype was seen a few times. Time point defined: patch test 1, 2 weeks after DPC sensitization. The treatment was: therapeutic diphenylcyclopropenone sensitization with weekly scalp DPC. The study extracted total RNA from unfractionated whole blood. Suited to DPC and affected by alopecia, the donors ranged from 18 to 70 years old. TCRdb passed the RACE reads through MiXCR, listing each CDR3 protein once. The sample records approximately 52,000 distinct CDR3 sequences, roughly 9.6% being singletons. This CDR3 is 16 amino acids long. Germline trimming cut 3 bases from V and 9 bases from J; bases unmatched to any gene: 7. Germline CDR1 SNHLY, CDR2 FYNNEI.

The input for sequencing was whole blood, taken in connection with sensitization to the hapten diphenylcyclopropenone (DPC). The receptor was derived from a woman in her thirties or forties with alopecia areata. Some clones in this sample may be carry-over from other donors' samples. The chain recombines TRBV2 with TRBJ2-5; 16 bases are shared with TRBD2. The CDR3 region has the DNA TGTGCCAGCAGTGAGGGACTAGCGGGGGGGACGGCGGCCCAGTACTTC. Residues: CASSEGLAGGTAAQYF.